The sequence of this TCR beta chain was determined in a study of cytomegalovirus exposure and HLA in healthy donors. The study, taken as a whole, reports: Researchers reported in a later analysis that common viral pathogens appeared linked to several top clusters.

This clone was picked up a small number of times. Its cognate antigen is unknown. This CDR3 has 14 amino acids. V was pared by 5 bases and J by 0 bases, with 5 bases of the junction left unmatched. Germline CDR1 and CDR2: GTSNPN and SVGIG (reference sequence). The primer mix had 60 Vbeta and 13 Jbeta primers. TCRdb keeps only in-frame clones here, not all; method: immunoSEQ multiplex PCR. This table holds 55,000 to 65,000 clones, 65% to 90% found once. The receptor was derived from a human donor in good health. The specimen was PBMCs. The chain has TRBV30 and TRBJ2-7; 9 bases align to TRBD2. The CDR3 loop reads CAWGSGRPSYEQYF. The CDR3 DNA reads as TGTGCCTGGGGAAGCGGGAGGCCCTCCTACGAGCAGTACTTC.